This T cell receptor (beta chain) was documented in a study of CD8+ T cells in alopecia areata. Study-wide results and limits: More clonal than normal scalp was lesional scalp, particularly alopecia totalis/universalis. Against the mouse data, patients shared TCRs less clearly, possibly for HLA reasons.

Collection of lesional scalp punch biopsies and peripheral blood was performed in alopecia areata patients. Sorting of PBMCs yielded the CD4+ and CD8+ T cells. This clone has just a few counts. Its antigen is currently unknown. V gave up 3 bases and J gave up 4 bases, with 12 bases separating them. The germline V gene encodes CDR1 SGHTA and CDR2 FQGTGA. The CDR3 covers 15 residues. Reverse transcribed after extraction, RNA yielded cDNA as the sequencing template. Here immunoSEQ multiplex PCR was the method, and the copy in TCRdb shows in-frame clones only, minus some. The sample gives about 69,000 clones, approximately 64% of which show up once; approximately 15% is in the top ten.

The sequence was obtained from a human donor with alopecia areata. The chain employs TRBV7-3 and TRBJ2-2; maybe TRBD1 (6 bases). This sample comprised CD8+ T cells sorted from blood, obtained at week 0. The CDR3 nucleotides are TGTGCCAGCAGCTTCGAGGGGGTGAGCACCGGGGAGCTGTTTTTT. Amino acid sequence: CASSFEGVSTGELFF. Complete variable domain (other parts from reference TRBV7-3 and TRBJ2-2): GAGVSQTPSNKVTEKGKYVELRCDPISGHTALYWYRQSLGQGPEFLIYFQGTGAADDSGLPNDRFFAVRPEGSVSTLKIQRTERGDSAVYLCASSFEGVSTGELFFGEGSRLTVL.